The present T cell receptor beta chain was sequenced within a study of memory CD4+ T cells and cytomegalovirus serostatus. In the study overall: This sample comes from healthy Belgian adults, eight or nine CMV seropositive, 20 to 25 seronegative. Study-level results: CD4+ memory repertoires contained 67 of 164 reported CMV TCRbeta sequences.

In the study's own analysis: Out-of-frame sequences were removed, leaving 2 million to 2.5 million distinct TCRbeta sequences. Libraries were prepared by immunoSEQ multiplex PCR; TCRdb keeps only in-frame clonotypes and omits some of them. The V and J calls and the clone size are those of that table, but D and trimming were determined from the DNA. This sample carries some 50,000 clones, around four fifths of them seen once, and the ten largest clones take approximately 0.6%. Single viable CD3+CD4+CD8-CD45RO+ cells were sorted as the memory CD4+ T cells. The CDR3 spans 13 residues. The J segment lost 4 bases and the V segment lost 4 bases, leaving 4 bases of the junction unmatched. Per the germline V gene, CDR1 is SGHNT and CDR2 is YYREEE (reference sequence). About this clone itself: Its antigen is unidentified.

Sequences were obtained from memory CD4+ T cells from blood. The sequence was obtained from an adult in good health and CMV-seronegative. This chain joins TRBV5-4 and TRBJ1-2; TRBD1 matches 7 bases. The CDR3 spells CASSLQGSYGYTF. The CDR3 DNA is TGTGCCAGCAGCCTACAGGGGTCCTATGGCTACACCTTC.